The clone carrying this TCR beta chain was counted at least ten times. Germline values: CDR1 SQVTM, CDR2 ANQGSEA. This CDR3 has 11 amino acids. V dropped 5 bases and J dropped 2 bases, with 6 bases sitting between them. This entry is derived from a study of T-cell reconstitution after alpha-beta-depleted transplantation in children. During its preparation, the TCRbeta library received unique molecular identifiers. TCRdb used MiXCR to reprocess the PCR reads, holding one entry per CDR3 protein. The table includes over 550,000 distinct CDR3 sequences, 8% to 11% detected once. The sequence was obtained from a human donor who donated a stem cell graft to a child with acute myeloid leukemia. This material consisted of PBMCs from the stem cell graft donor, taken from the stem cell graft. J is TRBJ2-5 and V is TRBV29-1; D is uncertain. The CDR3 nucleotides are TGCAGCGTTCCCAAGCAAGAGACCCAGTACTTC. It encodes CSVPKQETQYF.